This TCR beta chain was captured in a study of blood T cell repertoires in COVID-19. Study as a whole: T cells, B-cell-depleted T cells, or PBMCs provided the cDNA or gDNA that served as material.

Germline V gene sequence: CDR1 SGHVS, CDR2 FNYEAQ. V lost 5 bases to trimming and J lost 2 bases; unmatched junction nucleotides: 4. This CDR3 spans 15 amino acids. Authors' analysis steps: Researchers report that nucleated cell counts were estimated from reference gene primer amplification. Using immunoSEQ multiplex PCR, the repertoire was profiled, and TCRdb retains in-frame clones only, with some absent. That table gives V, J and clone size, and the DNA gave D and trimming. The sample has around 150,000 clones; just under 85% are singletons. The chain uses TRBV7-6 and TRBJ2-1, with 9 bases identical to TRBD2. The TCR sequence derives from a woman older than 75 with acute or convalescent COVID-19. Sequencing was done on a sample of peripheral blood. The CDR3, as DNA: TGTGCCAGCAGCCCAAGCGGGAGGCCCTACAATGAGCAGTTCTTC. This gives the protein CASSPSGRPYNEQFF.